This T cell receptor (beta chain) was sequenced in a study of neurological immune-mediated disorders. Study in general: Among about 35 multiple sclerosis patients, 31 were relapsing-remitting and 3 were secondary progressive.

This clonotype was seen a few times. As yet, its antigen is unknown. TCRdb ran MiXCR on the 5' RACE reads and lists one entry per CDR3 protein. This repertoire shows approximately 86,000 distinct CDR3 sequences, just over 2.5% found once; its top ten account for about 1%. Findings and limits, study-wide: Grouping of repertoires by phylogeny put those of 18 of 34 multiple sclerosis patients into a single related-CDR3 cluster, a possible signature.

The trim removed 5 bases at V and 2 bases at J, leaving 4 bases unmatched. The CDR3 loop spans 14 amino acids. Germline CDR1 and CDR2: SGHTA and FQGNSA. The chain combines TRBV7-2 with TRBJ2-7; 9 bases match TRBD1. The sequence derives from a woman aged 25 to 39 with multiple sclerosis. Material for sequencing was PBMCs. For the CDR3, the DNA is TGTGCCAGCAGCAACGGGACAGGGCCCTACGAGCAGTACTTC. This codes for CASSNGTGPYEQYF. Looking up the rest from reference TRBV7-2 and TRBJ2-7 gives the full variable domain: GAGVSQSPSNKVTEKGKDVELRCDPISGHTALYWYRQSLGQGLEFLIYFQGNSAPDKSGLPSDRFSAERTGGSVSTLTIQRTQQEDSAVYLCASSNGTGPYEQYFGPGTRLTVT.